These 22 T cell receptor beta chains were sequenced from one sample in a study of cytomegalovirus exposure and HLA in healthy donors. Primers for the PCR totalled 60 Vbeta and 13 Jbeta. Using immunoSEQ multiplex PCR, the repertoire was profiled, and TCRdb retains in-frame clones only, with some absent. The table includes approximately 100,000 clones, around two thirds detected once. Sequencing was done on a sample of PBMCs. These receptors all stem from a man aged 25 to 45 in good health and CMV-seropositive.

The rearrangement uses TRBV6-1 and TRBJ1-3, with a tentative D call TRBD1 (6 bases). This CDR3 is built from 14 residues. The V and J ends lost 6 bases and 2 bases respectively, with 11 bases between them. Germline CDR1 reads MNHNS; CDR2 reads SASEGT. CDR3 sequence: CASRGPGAGNTIYF. The DNA of the CDR3 is TGTGCCAGCAGAGGTCCAGGGGCTGGAAACACCATATATTTT.

The genes are TRBV9 and TRBJ2-1, with 8 bases fitting TRBD2. CDR1 is SGDLS and CDR2 is YYNGEE in the germline V gene. The CDR3 loop spans 16 amino acids. J gave up 5 bases and V 2 bases, and 9 bases lay outside the gene matches. The chain's CDR3 is CASSVSGTRPNNEQFF. DNA for the CDR3: TGTGCCAGCAGCGTTTCCGGGACTAGACCTAACAATGAGCAGTTCTTC.

The J gene is TRBJ2-7, the V gene TRBV19; 11 bases map to TRBD1. The CDR3 runs 15 residues. With V trimmed by 5 bases and J by 1 base, 4 bases remained unmatched. Germline V gene data show CDR1 as LNHDA and CDR2 as SQIVND (reference sequence). DNA of the CDR3: TGTGCCAGTAGTCCTAGGGACAGGGGGTCCTACGAGCAGTACTTC. This gives the protein CASSPRDRGSYEQYF.

This chain connects TRBV7-2 to TRBJ1-5; D possibly corresponds to TRBD1 (6 bases). Trimming left V 5 bases short and J 7 bases short, with 18 bases between. Germline assignment: CDR1 SGHTA and CDR2 FQGNSA. The CDR3 sequence is 15 residues long. The CDR3 region is CASSRRGGDQQPQHF. In DNA form, the CDR3 reads TGTGCCAGCAGCCGGAGGGGGGGCGACCAGCAGCCCCAGCATTTT.

This clone was picked up a small number of times. J is TRBJ2-4 and V is TRBV25-1; 7 bases line up with TRBD1. Germline trimming cut 3 bases from V and 6 bases from J; bases unmatched to any gene: 5. The CDR3 is made up of 14 amino acids. Germline V CDR1 and CDR2: MGHDK, SYGVNS. For the CDR3, the DNA is TGTGCCAGCAGTGATAGGGACAGAGTAAACATTCAGTACTTC. Translated, it gives CASSDRDRVNIQYF.

This clone was counted only a few times. The rearrangement joins TRBV27 to TRBJ1-4; D remains unclear. This CDR3 is 14 amino acids long. The germline V gene encodes CDR1 MNHEY and CDR2 SMNVEV (reference sequence). Trimming removed 10 bases from V and 1 base from J, with 13 bases in between. The CDR3 nucleotides are TGTGCCACCGCCTCGGGGAGAACTAATGAAAAACTGTTTTTT. Amino acids: CATASGRTNEKLFF.

This chain links TRBV11-3 with TRBJ1-2; 7 positions agree with TRBD1. V was pared by 5 bases and J by 8 bases, with 20 bases of the junction left unmatched. CDR1 SGHNT and CDR2 YENEEA come from the germline V gene. CDR3 length: 17 amino acids. The CDR3 loop is CASSDTGTVPIGGGYTF. As DNA, the CDR3 is TGTGCCAGCAGCGACACCGGGACAGTACCTATCGGAGGAGGCTACACCTTC.

The chain links TRBV7-9 to TRBJ2-7; 7 bases match TRBD2. The length of the CDR3 is 13 residues. CDR1 SEHNR and CDR2 FQNEAQ come from the germline V gene (reference sequence). The V segment lost 4 bases and the J segment 3 bases; nucleotides outside the gene matches: 3. CDR3 nucleotide sequence: TGTGCCAGCAGCTCGGGACTATTCTACGAGCAGTACTTC. It codes for CASSSGLFYEQYF.

This clone has more than one count but fewer than ten. This chain uses TRBV9 with TRBJ2-2; TRBD1 matches 9 bases. Trimming took 3 bases from V and 6 from J; bases not matched to a gene: 6. The CDR3 has 15 amino acids. Germline-derived CDR1 and CDR2 are SGDLS and YYNGEE. The CDR3 bases are TGTGCCAGCAGCGAGAACAGGGGGCCTGCCGGGGAGCTGTTTTTT. Its protein product is CASSENRGPAGELFF.

This clone was counted between two and nine times. At one end, the junction sequence differs from germline, possibly due to a read error. The same CDR3 can be traced to other DNA sequences in this sample. The rearrangement links TRBV7-7 to TRBJ1-3; D is unresolved. The germline gives CDR1 SSHAT, CDR2 FNYEAQ (reference sequence). This CDR3 contains 13 residues. CDR3 region: CASSSSSGNTIYF. The CDR3 DNA sequence: TGTGCTAGCAGCTCCAGCTCTGGAAACACCATATATTTT.

The chain employs TRBV27 and TRBJ1-1, with 7 bases identical to TRBD1. The CDR3 covers 16 residues. Germline V gives CDR1 MNHEY, CDR2 SMNVEV (reference sequence). V shed 5 bases and J 0 bases; nucleotides not matched to a gene: 9. CDR3 amino acids: CASSGDSYPMNTEAFF. The CDR3 coding sequence is TGTGCCAGCAGTGGGGACAGTTATCCCATGAACACTGAAGCTTTCTTT.

The chain combines TRBV2 with TRBJ2-5; a weak D match, TRBD1 (5 bases). The V end was cut by 7 bases, the J end by 7 bases, with 16 bases between. The germline V gene encodes CDR1 SNHLY and CDR2 FYNNEI. The CDR3 is 13 residues long. The CDR3 here is CASTQAPRGTQYF. The CDR3 DNA sequence: TGTGCCAGCACACAGGCCCCTCGCGGGACCCAGTACTTC. Looking up the rest from reference TRBV2 and TRBJ2-5 gives the full variable domain: EPEVTQTPSHQVTQMGQEVILRCVPISNHLYFYWYRQILGQKVEFLVSFYNNEISEKSEIFDDQFSVERPDGSNFTLKIRSTKLEDSAMYFCASTQAPRGTQYFGPGTRLLVL.

This chain joins TRBV2 and TRBJ1-3, with D hard to call. The V gene lost 2 bases and the J gene lost 3 bases, with 8 bases spanning the gap. CDR3 length equals 14 residues. From germline, CDR1 is SNHLY and CDR2 FYNNEI. Written as DNA, the CDR3 is TGTGCCAGCAGTGAATGGGGAGATGGAAACACCATATATTTT. Translation: CASSEWGDGNTIYF.

CDR3 nucleotides: TGTGCCAGCAGCTTCGGGTCTCCTGGAGAGCGGCAGTACTTC. Protein product: CASSFGSPGERQYF. V and J are TRBV7-3 and TRBJ2-5; D possibly corresponds to TRBD2 (5 bases). Germline V gives CDR1 SGHTA, CDR2 FQGTGA. CDR3 length: 14 amino acids. The germline V and J ends were trimmed by 3 bases and 11 bases, with 19 bases remaining between them.

J is TRBJ2-7 and V is TRBV4-1, with 10 nucleotides matching TRBD1. V lost 3 bases to trimming and J lost 6 bases; unmatched junction nucleotides: 11. This CDR3 is built from 16 residues. Per the germline V gene, CDR1 is MGHRA and CDR2 is YSYEKL. In nucleotides, the CDR3 is TGCGCCAGCAGCCACGGGACAGGGGATTTCGAGGCCGAGCAGTACTTC. Translating it yields CASSHGTGDFEAEQYF.

CDR3 in amino acids: CSVSTGTIFTDSTEAFF. CDR3 DNA: TGCAGCGTTTCGACAGGGACCATCTTTACTGATAGCACTGAAGCTTTCTTT. The V gene is TRBV29-1, the J gene TRBJ1-1; 7 bases agree with TRBD1. The CDR3 covers 17 residues. Germline CDR1 and CDR2: SQVTM and ANQGSEA. The V gene end was trimmed by 5 bases and the J gene end by 4 bases; junction bases not matched to a gene: 19. Full variable domain (outside the CDR3, taken from reference TRBV29-1 and TRBJ1-1): SAVISQKPSRDICQRGTSLTIQCQVDSQVTMMFWYRQQPGQSLTLIATANQGSEATYESGFVIDKFPISRPNLTFSTLTVSNMSPEDSSIYLCSVSTGTIFTDSTEAFFGQGTRLTVV.

The chain uses TRBV9 and TRBJ2-1, with D maybe TRBD2 (6 bases). The V end was cut by 0 bases, the J end by 6 bases, with 13 bases between. This CDR3 has 15 residues. The germline gives CDR1 SGDLS, CDR2 YYNGEE. CDR3 protein: CASSVVGTGLNEQFF. Written as DNA, the CDR3 is TGTGCCAGCAGCGTAGTGGGGACTGGGCTCAATGAGCAGTTCTTC.

V usage is TRBV11-1 and J usage is TRBJ2-7; D unclear. The germline V gene has CDR1 SGHAT and CDR2 FQDESV (reference sequence). V dropped 5 bases and J dropped 1 base, with 6 bases sitting between them. This CDR3 comprises 12 residues. CDR3 sequence (DNA): TGTGCCAGCAGCCCGAGTTCCTACGAGCAGTACTTC. Its protein is CASSPSSYEQYF.

The chain uses TRBV5-4 and TRBJ1-3; the D is unclear. The CDR3 spans 15 residues. V lost 2 bases and J 0 bases, leaving 9 bases between the germline ends. The V gene's germline CDR1 is SGHNT and CDR2 YYREEE (reference sequence). CDR3 DNA: TGTGCCAGCAGCTTCCTGGGCAACTCTGGAAACACCATATATTTT. It translates to CASSFLGNSGNTIYF.

The CDR3 spells CSVFSTGSSEQYF. The CDR3 coding sequence is TGCAGCGTTTTTTCTACAGGTTCTTCCGAGCAGTACTTC. The chain couples TRBV29-1 to TRBJ2-7; D perhaps matches TRBD1 (5 bases). The V and J ends lost 5 bases and 6 bases respectively, with 17 bases between them. The CDR3 has 13 amino acids. From germline, CDR1 is SQVTM and CDR2 ANQGSEA.

The chain uses TRBV19 and TRBJ1-5; no firm D call. V gave up 1 base and J gave up 0 bases, with 7 bases separating them. This CDR3 contains 15 residues. Germline CDR1 is LNHDA and CDR2 is SQIVND (reference sequence). For the CDR3, the DNA is TGTGCCAGTAGTATAGGGCACCTTAGCAATCAGCCCCAGCATTTT. Translated, it gives CASSIGHLSNQPQHF.

The chain recombines TRBV5-1 with TRBJ1-1; D perhaps matches TRBD1 (6 bases). Germline values: CDR1 SGHRS, CDR2 YFSETQ. With 4 bases removed from V and 4 bases from J, the gap between germline ends came to 14 bases. The CDR3 loop spans 14 amino acids. The CDR3 here is CASSVQGISTEAFF. CDR3 sequence (DNA): TGCGCCAGCAGCGTACAGGGTATTAGCACTGAAGCTTTCTTT.